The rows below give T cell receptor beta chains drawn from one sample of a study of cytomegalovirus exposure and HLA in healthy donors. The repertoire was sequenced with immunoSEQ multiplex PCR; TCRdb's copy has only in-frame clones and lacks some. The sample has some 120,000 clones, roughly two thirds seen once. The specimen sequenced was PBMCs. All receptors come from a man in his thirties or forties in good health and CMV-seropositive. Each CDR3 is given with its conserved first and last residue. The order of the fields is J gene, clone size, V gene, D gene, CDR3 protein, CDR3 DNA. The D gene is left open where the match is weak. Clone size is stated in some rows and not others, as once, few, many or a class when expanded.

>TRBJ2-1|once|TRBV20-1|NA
CSARGPGEQFF
TGCAGTGCTAGAGGACCGGGTGAGCAGTTCTTC
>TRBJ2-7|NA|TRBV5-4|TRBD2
CASSPGYGLAGLSSYEQYF
TGTGCCAGCAGCCCGGGTTATGGACTAGCGGGGCTAAGCTCCTACGAGCAGTACTTC
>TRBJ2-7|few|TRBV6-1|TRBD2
CASSVGTSGSIYEQYF
TGTGCCAGCAGTGTGGGGACTAGCGGGAGTATCTACGAGCAGTACTTC
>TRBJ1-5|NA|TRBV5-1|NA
CASSKLAGGNQPQHF
TGCGCCAGCAGCAAATTGGCTGGAGGCAATCAGCCCCAGCATTTT
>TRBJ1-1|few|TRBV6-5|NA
CASTLTLGGTEAFF
TGTGCTAGCACTCTTACCCTCGGGGGCACTGAAGCTTTCTTT
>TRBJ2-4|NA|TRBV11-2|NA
CASSPEPVGNIQYF
TGTGCCAGCAGCCCTGAACCTGTCGGAAACATTCAGTACTTC
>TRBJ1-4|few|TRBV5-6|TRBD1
CASSWTTGARNEKLFF
TGTGCCAGCAGCTGGACGACAGGGGCCCGAAATGAAAAACTGTTTTTT
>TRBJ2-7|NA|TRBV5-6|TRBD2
CASRPTSGRGEQYF
TGTGCCAGCAGGCCTACTAGCGGGAGAGGCGAGCAGTACTTC
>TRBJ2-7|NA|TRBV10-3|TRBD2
CANTDVGREKDPGEQYF
TGTGCCAACACTGATGTGGGGCGGGAGAAGGACCCTGGCGAGCAGTACTTC
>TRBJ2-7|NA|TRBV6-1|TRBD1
CASSEAVTGAHEQYF
TGTGCCAGCAGTGAAGCCGTGACAGGGGCCCACGAGCAGTACTTC
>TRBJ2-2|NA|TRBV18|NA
CASSPPTRAKTGELFF
TGTGCCAGCTCACCCCCGACTAGAGCCAAGACCGGGGAGCTGTTTTTT
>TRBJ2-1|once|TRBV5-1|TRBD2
CASSLLLAGEAIF
TGCGCCAGCAGCTTGTTGCTAGCGGGAGAGGCAATCTTC
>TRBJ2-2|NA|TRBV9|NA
CASSVEWEGAGELFF
TGTGCCAGCAGCGTAGAATGGGAGGGGGCCGGGGAGCTGTTTTTT
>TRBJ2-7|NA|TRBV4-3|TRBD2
CASSQDTLAGGAYEQYF
TGCGCCAGCAGCCAAGATACATTGGCGGGGGGAGCCTACGAGCAGTACTTC
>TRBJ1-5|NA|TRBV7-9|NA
CASSTDSRKGNQPQHF
TGTGCCAGCAGCACGGATAGCCGGAAAGGCAATCAGCCCCAGCATTTT
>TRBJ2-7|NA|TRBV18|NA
CASSPPGGARPEQYF
TGTGCCAGCTCACCACCCGGGGGAGCAAGGCCCGAGCAGTACTTC
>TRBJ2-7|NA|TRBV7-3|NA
CASSPPGSATYEQYF
TGTGCCAGCAGCCCACCCGGCAGCGCAACCTACGAGCAGTACTTC
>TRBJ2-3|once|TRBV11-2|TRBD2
CASSLGPGGIPDTQYF
TGTGCCAGCAGCTTAGGTCCGGGAGGGATCCCAGATACGCAGTATTTT